This T cell receptor (beta chain) comes out of a study of shared clonotypes between healthy human individuals. Whole-study findings and limits: Generally, naive subsets (rather than memory subsets) showed larger estimated richness.

In regard to this clone: Its antigen remains unidentified.

Sequencing used immunoSEQ multiplex PCR; TCRdb keeps in-frame clones, though not all of them. The sample holds roughly 2.1 million clones, just over 90% seen once. The germline CDR1 and CDR2 sequences are MNHEY and SMNVEV (reference sequence). J lost 6 bases, V lost 4 bases, and 9 bases had no gene match. CDR3 length: 18 residues. CD45RO-negative, CCR7-selected cells formed the naive CD8 fraction, which excluded terminally differentiated effector memory CD45RA+ cells. All donors qualified as healthy HIV-negative adults and had experienced no recent acute infections or vaccinations. Those who donated, Caucasian adults without exception, all lived in Nashville, Tennessee.

Sequencing was done on a sample of naive CD8+ T cells from PBMCs. The V call is TRBV27, the J call TRBJ2-1, with 16 positions matching TRBD2. The TCR sequence derives from a man between 18 and 35 years old in good health. Some clones in this sample may be carry-over from other donors' samples. CDR3 amino acids: CASSSGTSGRALSNEQFF. In nucleotides, the CDR3 is TGTGCCAGCAGTTCAGGGACTAGCGGGAGGGCCCTATCCAATGAGCAGTTCTTC.